This TCR beta chain came from a study of breast tumors, draining lymph nodes, adjacent tissues. Study-wide findings and caveats: The lymph node origin of tumor T cells was framed as consistent with a hypothesis, not demonstrated.

This clonotype was seen a single time. What it binds is not known. Being one base from a much bigger clone, this may be a read error. Looked up from germline, CDR1 is MGHDK and CDR2 is SYGVNS. This CDR3 region has 15 residues. TCRdb redid the calling of the multiplex PCR reads with MiXCR, one entry per CDR3 protein. This sample yields 25,000 or so distinct CDR3 sequences, of which about 24% are seen a single time; about 14% belongs to the top ten. V and J are TRBV25-1 and TRBJ2-7; tentatively, D is TRBD2 (6 bases). Specimen: breast tumor tissue. The receptor was isolated from a female donor with breast cancer. Some clones in this sample may be carry-over from other donors' samples. The CDR3 reads CASGETGRQKYERYF. For the CDR3, the DNA is TGTGCCAGCGGCGAAACCGGGAGACAAAAATACGAGCGGTACTTC.